This TCR beta chain stems from a study of neurological immune-mediated disorders. The cDNA was produced through 5'RACE with 10-nucleotide random UMIs. TCRdb re-derived calls from the 5' RACE reads in MiXCR, one entry per CDR3 protein. The repertoire consists of tens of thousands of distinct CDR3 sequences, with roughly 15% occurring once and the leading ten covering 4.5% to 5.5%. Noted time point: longitudinal time-point 1 (baseline). This CDR3 comprises 11 residues. In germline, CDR1 is SGHAT, CDR2 FQNNGV. With 5 bases removed from V and 3 bases from J, the gap between germline ends came to 5 bases. The sample holds many counts of this clonotype. Its antigen is not identified. General study results and limits: In HTLV-1-associated myelopathy, TCR clonal expansion was greatest, and in multiple sclerosis it was least, below healthy controls.

The sample comprised PBMCs. This TCR was sampled from a female donor with HTLV-1-associated myelopathy (HAM/TSP). V gene TRBV11-2 combines with J gene TRBJ2-7; D not certain. CDR3 protein: CASSRYYEQYF. CDR3 in DNA: TGTGCCAGCAGCCGATACTACGAGCAGTACTTC. The variable domain in full, with the rest retrieved from reference TRBV11-2 and TRBJ2-7, is EAGVAQSPRYKIIEKRQSVAFWCNPISGHATLYWYQQILGQGPKLLIQFQNNGVVDDSQLPKDRFSAERLKGVDSTLKIQPAKLEDSAVYLCASSRYYEQYFGPGTRLTVT.